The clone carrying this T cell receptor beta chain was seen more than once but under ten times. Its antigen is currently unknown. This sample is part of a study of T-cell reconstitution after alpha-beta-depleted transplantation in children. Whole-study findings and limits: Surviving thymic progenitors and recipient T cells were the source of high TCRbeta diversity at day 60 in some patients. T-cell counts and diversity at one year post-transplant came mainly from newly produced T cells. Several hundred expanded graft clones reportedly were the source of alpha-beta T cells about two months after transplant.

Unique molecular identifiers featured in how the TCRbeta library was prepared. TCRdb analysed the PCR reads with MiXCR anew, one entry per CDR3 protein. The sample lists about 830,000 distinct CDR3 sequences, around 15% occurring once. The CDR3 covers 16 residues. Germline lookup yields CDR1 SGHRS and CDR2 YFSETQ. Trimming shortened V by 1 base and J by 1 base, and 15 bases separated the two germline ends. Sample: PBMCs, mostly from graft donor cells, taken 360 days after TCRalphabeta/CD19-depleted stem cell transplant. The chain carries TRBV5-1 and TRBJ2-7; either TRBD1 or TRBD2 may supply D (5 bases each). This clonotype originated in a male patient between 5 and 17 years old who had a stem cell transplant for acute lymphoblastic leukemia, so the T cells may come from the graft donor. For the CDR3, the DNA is TGCGCCAGCAGCTTGTATACGGGGTCAGGGTCCTACGAGCAGTACTTC. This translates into CASSLYTGSGSYEQYF.